This T cell receptor (beta chain) is from a study of blood T cells in healthy people across ages. Broader study findings: Relative to aged donors, long-lived donors carried more naive CD4+ cells and displayed higher diversity.

Then a second PCR, running about 6 to 11 cycles, was carried out with a sample-barcoded 5' primer and a J-beta primer mix. Every cDNA was tagged by a template-switch adaptor with 12 random nucleotides. TCRdb analysed the 5' RACE reads with MiXCR anew, one entry per CDR3 protein. The sample holds roughly 1.4 million distinct CDR3 sequences, 59% seen once. The CDR3 is 15 residues long. Germline CDR1 is MGHDK and CDR2 is SYGVNS. The V and J ends lost 5 bases and 2 bases respectively, with 16 bases between them. In the case of this clonotype: Its target is not known.

Sequenced input: blood. The receptor was isolated from a man aged 18 to 29 in good health. The chain has TRBV25-1 and TRBJ2-7; perhaps TRBD1 as D (6 bases). Written as DNA, the CDR3 is TGTGCCAGCAGTCCTAAGGGGGTCCGCACCTACGAGCAGTACTTC. Protein: CASSPKGVRTYEQYF.